Below, one TCR beta chain is given with its context. The sample belongs to a study of T cells after yellow fever vaccination. From germline, CDR1 is SGHAT and CDR2 FQNNGV. This CDR3 is 16 amino acids long. V shed 5 bases and J shed 4 bases, with 17 bases lying between them. A universal primer site and UMIs were added as TCR cDNA was made by 5'RACE template switching. TCRdb called the 5' RACE reads again in MiXCR, with one record for every CDR3 protein. There are 250,000 to 400,000 distinct CDR3 sequences in the sample; 4% to 5.5% occur only once, and roughly a fifth lies in the top ten. The chain has TRBV11-2 and TRBJ2-2; D is possibly TRBD2 (6 bases). The sequence was obtained from a man aged 18 to 35 who received the YFV17D yellow fever vaccine. This specimen consisted of PBMCs, obtained 15 days after the yellow fever booster vaccination. For the CDR3, the DNA is TGTGCCAGCAGCCCGAGAGGCTCTAGCGCCACCGGGGAGCTGTTTTTT. Amino acid sequence: CASSPRGSSATGELFF.